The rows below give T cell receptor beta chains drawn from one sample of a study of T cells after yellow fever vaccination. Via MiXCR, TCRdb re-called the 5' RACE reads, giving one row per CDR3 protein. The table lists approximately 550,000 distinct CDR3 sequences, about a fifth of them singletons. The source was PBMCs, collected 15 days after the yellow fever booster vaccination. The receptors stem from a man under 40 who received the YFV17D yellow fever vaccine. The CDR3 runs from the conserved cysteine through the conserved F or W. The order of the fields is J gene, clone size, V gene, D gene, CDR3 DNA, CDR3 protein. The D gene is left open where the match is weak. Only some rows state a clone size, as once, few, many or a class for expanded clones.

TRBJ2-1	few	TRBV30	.	TGTGCCTGGAGTGTACGTCGTGAGCAGTTCTTC	CAWSVRREQFF
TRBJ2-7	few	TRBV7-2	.	TGTGCCAGCAGCCCTGGTGGAGTCGAGCAGTACTTC	CASSPGGVEQYF
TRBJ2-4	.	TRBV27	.	TGTGCCAGCAGTTTCCCTCTAGCCAAAAACATTCAGTACTTC	CASSFPLAKNIQYF
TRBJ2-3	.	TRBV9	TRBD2	TGTGCCAGCAGCTCCCGACTAGCGCCAGATACGCAGTATTTT	CASSSRLAPDTQYF
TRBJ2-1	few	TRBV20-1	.	TGCAGTGCTAGCCTCCCGGACAGCTTCTCCTACAATGAGCAGTTCTTC	CSASLPDSFSYNEQFF
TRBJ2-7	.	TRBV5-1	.	TGCGCCAGCAGCTTGGACCCCAGCGGAACCTCCTACGAGCAGTACTTC	CASSLDPSGTSYEQYF
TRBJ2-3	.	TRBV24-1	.	TGTGCCACCAGTGACGGGACGGAGTACGATACGCAGTATTTT	CATSDGTEYDTQYF
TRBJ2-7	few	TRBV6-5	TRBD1	TGTGCCAGCAGTTCCCTCACAGGGGTCCTTTCCTACGAGCAGTACTTC	CASSSLTGVLSYEQYF
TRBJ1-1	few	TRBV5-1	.	TGCGCCAGCAGCTACGGACAGCGCCTTGAAGCTTTCTTT	CASSYGQRLEAFF
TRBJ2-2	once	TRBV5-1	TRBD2	TGCGCCAGCAGCTTGGATGGCGGGAGCCCCGGGGAGCTGTTTTTT	CASSLDGGSPGELFF
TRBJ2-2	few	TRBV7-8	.	TGTGCCAGCAGCCAGGGAGGCTTCGGTACCGGGGAGCTGTTTTTT	CASSQGGFGTGELFF
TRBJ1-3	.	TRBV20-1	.	TGCAGTGCTAGAGATGGAGGGCGGGAAGGAAACACCATATATTTT	CSARDGGREGNTIYF
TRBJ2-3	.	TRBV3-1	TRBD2	TGTGCCAGCAGCCAAGAGCCCAGCGGGAGGGCCGAAGATACGCAGTATTTT	CASSQEPSGRAEDTQYF
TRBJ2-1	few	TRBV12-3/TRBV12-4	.	TGTGCCAGCACCGCAGGGGGCAATGGGGGGGATGAGCAGTTCTTC	CASTAGGNGGDEQFF
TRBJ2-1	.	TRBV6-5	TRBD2	TGTGCCAGCAGTTACCGAGCGGGAGTGGCCGGGAATGAGCAGTTCTTC	CASSYRAGVAGNEQFF
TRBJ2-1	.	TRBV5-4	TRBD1	TGTGCCAGCAGCTCCGGGACAGGGGTCTACAATGAGCAGTTCTTC	CASSSGTGVYNEQFF
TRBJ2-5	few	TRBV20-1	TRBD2	TGCAGTGCTAGCGGACTAGCGGGGTTACAAGAGACCCAGTACTTC	CSASGLAGLQETQYF
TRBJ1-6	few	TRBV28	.	TGTGCCAGCAGTGAGGACAGCCAGACGATCTATAATTCACCCCTCCACTTT	CASSEDSQTIYNSPLHF
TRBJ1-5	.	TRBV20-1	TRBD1	TGCAGTGCTAGAGCCCGGGACAGGGTGGAACAGCCCCAGCATTTT	CSARARDRVEQPQHF
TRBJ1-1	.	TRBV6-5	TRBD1	TGTGCCAGCAGTTCCGGGACAGCTCCTTCTGAAGCTTTCTTT	CASSSGTAPSEAFF
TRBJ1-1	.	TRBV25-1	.	TGTGCCAGCAGCAAGGGGATAGCTATGAACACTGAAGCTTTCTTT	CASSKGIAMNTEAFF
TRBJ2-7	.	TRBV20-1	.	TGCAGTGCTAAAAAAATAACCGGGACCCTGGGCGAGCAGTACTTC	CSAKKITGTLGEQYF
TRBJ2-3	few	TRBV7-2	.	TGTGCCAGCAGCTCAGGGTCTAGGGGCACAGATACGCAGTATTTT	CASSSGSRGTDTQYF
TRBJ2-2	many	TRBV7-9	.	TGTGCCAGCAGCTTAGGGCTGAACGGGGAGCTGTTTTTT	CASSLGLNGELFF
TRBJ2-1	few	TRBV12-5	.	TGTGCTAGTGGTTTGACACCCAATGAGCAGTTCTTC	CASGLTPNEQFF
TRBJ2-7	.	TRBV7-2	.	TGTGCCAGCAGCTCCAAAGGATCCTACGAGCAGTACTTC	CASSSKGSYEQYF
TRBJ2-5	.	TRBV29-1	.	TGCAGCGTCGAAACGGGCAGCCAAGAGACCCAGTACTTC	CSVETGSQETQYF
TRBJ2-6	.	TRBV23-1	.	TGTGCCAGCAGGCAGCAGATACGACCTGGGCACAACGTCCTGACTTTC	CASRQQIRPGHNVLTF
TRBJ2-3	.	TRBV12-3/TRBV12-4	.	TGTGCCAGCAGTGGTAAGCCAGATACGCAGTATTTT	CASSGKPDTQYF
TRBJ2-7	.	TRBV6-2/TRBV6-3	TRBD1	TGTGCCAGCAGCCCCGGGACAGGAGTCCTCTACGAGCAGTACTTC	CASSPGTGVLYEQYF
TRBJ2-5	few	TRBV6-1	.	TGTGCCAGCAGTCCCCCGGCCAGGGGAGAGACCCAGTACTTC	CASSPPARGETQYF
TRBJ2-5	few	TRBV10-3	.	TGTGCCATCAGTGAGGGGGGACGGGAGACCCAGTACTTC	CAISEGGRETQYF
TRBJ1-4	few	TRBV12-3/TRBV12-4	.	TGTGCCAGCAGTTTAGGGGGAGGGGGAACTGAAAAACTGTTTTTT	CASSLGGGGTEKLFF
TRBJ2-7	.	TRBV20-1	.	TGCAGTGCAAACGACGGGACTTCGATGTCCTACGAGCAGTACTTC	CSANDGTSMSYEQYF
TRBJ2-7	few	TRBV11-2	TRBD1	TGTGCCAGCAGCTCGACAGGGGGCTACGAGCAGTACTTC	CASSSTGGYEQYF
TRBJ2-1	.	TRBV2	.	TGTGCCAGCAGTGAAGGAAGGGTTTCCTACAATGAGCAGTTCTTC	CASSEGRVSYNEQFF
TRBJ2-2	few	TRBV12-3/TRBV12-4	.	TGTGCCAGCAGTTTAGGACAGGTCACCGGGGAGCTGTTTTTT	CASSLGQVTGELFF
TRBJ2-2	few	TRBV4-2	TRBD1	TGTGCCAGCAGCCAAGAAGTTATAGGGGGCAGGAGGGGGGAGCTGTTTTTT	CASSQEVIGGRRGELFF
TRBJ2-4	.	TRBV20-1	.	TGCAGTGCTAGGGTCCTAGCCAAAAACATTCAGTACTTC	CSARVLAKNIQYF
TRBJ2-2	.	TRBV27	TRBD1	TGTGCCAGCAGAAACGGACAGGTGAACACCGGGGAGCTGTTTTTT	CASRNGQVNTGELFF
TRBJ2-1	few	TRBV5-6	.	TGTGCCAGCAGCGCGACTAGATTTACCCCCAATGAGCAGTTCTTC	CASSATRFTPNEQFF
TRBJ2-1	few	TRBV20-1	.	TGCAGTGCTAATTCGGGCGGGCTCAGGGTTAATGAGCAGTTCTTC	CSANSGGLRVNEQFF
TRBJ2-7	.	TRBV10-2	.	TGCGCCAGCAGTGAGCCGCCCGGGACACCCGCCAGCTACGAGCAGTACTTC	CASSEPPGTPASYEQYF
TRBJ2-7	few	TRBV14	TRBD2	TGTGCCAGCAGCCAGGGAAGCGGGAGTTGGTACGAGCAGTACTTC	CASSQGSGSWYEQYF
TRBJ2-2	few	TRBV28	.	TGTGCCAGCAGTTTAATCGTGGGGGGCGTAGACACCGGGGAGCTGTTTTTT	CASSLIVGGVDTGELFF
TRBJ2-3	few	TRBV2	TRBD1	TGTGCCAGCAGTAGTACTTTGACAGGGCGTACGCAGTATTTT	CASSSTLTGRTQYF
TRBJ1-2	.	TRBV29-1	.	TGCAGCGTTGTCGGGGTGGAGGGACCTCAGGGCTACACCTTC	CSVVGVEGPQGYTF
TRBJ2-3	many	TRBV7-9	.	TGTGCCAGCAGAACCCCCCCTCCTGGGACAGATACGCAGTATTTT	CASRTPPPGTDTQYF
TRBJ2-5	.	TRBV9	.	TGTGCCAGCAGCGAAACCGACAGAGAAGAGACCCAGTACTTC	CASSETDREETQYF
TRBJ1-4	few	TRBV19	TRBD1	TGTGCCAGTACGGACAGGGAAGGAGAAAAACTGTTTTTT	CASTDREGEKLFF
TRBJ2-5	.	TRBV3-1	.	TGTGCCAGCAGCCAAGACTCGGCCTCGGGGTCCCAGTACTTC	CASSQDSASGSQYF
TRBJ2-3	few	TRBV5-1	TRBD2	TGCGCCAGCAGCTTGGCACCTAGCGGGGGGCCGGATACGCAGTATTTT	CASSLAPSGGPDTQYF
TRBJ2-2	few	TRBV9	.	TGTGCCAGCAGCGTAGCTTTTGGGGGAACAGGCACCGGGGAGCTGTTTTTT	CASSVAFGGTGTGELFF
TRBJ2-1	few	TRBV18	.	TGTGCCAGCTCACCCGAGGGACATGTATACAATGAGCAGTTCTTC	CASSPEGHVYNEQFF
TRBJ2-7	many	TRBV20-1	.	TGCAGTGCTCCCGGGCCCACCTACGAGCAGTACTTC	CSAPGPTYEQYF
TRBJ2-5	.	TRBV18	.	TGTGCCAGTTGCACCAGGGGCGGGAAAGAGACCCAGTACTTC	CASCTRGGKETQYF
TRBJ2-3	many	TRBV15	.	TGTGCCACCAGCAGAGATCCAGCAGATACGCAGTATTTT	CATSRDPADTQYF
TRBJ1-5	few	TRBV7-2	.	TGTGCCAGCAGCTCCCGCGGGAGGGATCAGCCCCAGCATTTT	CASSSRGRDQPQHF